This entry features one T cell receptor (beta chain) sequence. What this receptor recognizes is not known. Qualities for individual bases were not recorded, and no much larger clone is one base off. Participants in the prospective study were aged roughly 18 to 90 years, lived in approximately 26 United States geographic areas, and enrolled through a virtual design. Cohort assignment in the prospective study relied on participant-reported clinical history from a screening survey and a study questionnaire. Mobile phlebotomists in the prospective study collected whole blood, serum and a nasopharyngeal or oropharyngeal swab from every participant. Prospective study participants could optionally give additional blood draws and questionnaires over an approximately two-month period. Before DNA extraction, blood samples from the prospective study were shipped at room temperature or frozen. This sample was included in a study of blood T cell repertoires in COVID-19 (dated by TCRdb to the early 2020s). Looking at the study overall: Samples covering the acute and convalescent phases of COVID-19 were provided by collaborators in the United States, Italy and Spain. Samples were obtained from the ongoing ImmuneRACE study (first 160 participants) and from 1,254 subjects provided by 6 global collaborators. Sample metadata almost always included a de-identified subject ID, COVID-19 status, age in years and sex. Where available, HLA class I and class II types were taken from metadata supplied by the sample provider and were not determined by assay-based typing. Deeply sampled blood TCRbeta repertoires from subjects exposed to, actively infected with, or recovered from COVID-19 were included in the dataset. The repertoires were released in a freely available public database intended as a resource for research on the immune response to SARS-CoV-2. The prospective study material was composed of cDNA or gDNA derived from T cells, B-cell-depleted T cells, or PBMCs. The study at large found these results: Clinical and demographic metadata were provided uncurated, with the amount varying by source and participant.

TCRbeta CDR3 regions were amplified from genomic DNA by means of the immunoSEQ Assay, a bias-controlled multiplex PCR. In the authors' own workflow: Nucleated cell counts per sample were estimated from amplification of reference gene primers within the assay. To quantify the absolute abundance of each unique TCRbeta CDR3 rearrangement, sequence reads were collapsed and filtered. Productive Simpson clonality was computed per sample as the square root of Simpson's diversity index over productive rearrangements. The clones in this table, taken by TCRdb from immuneACCESS, are in-frame only. Not every clone is retained; where verified, under half of the shortfall comes from an unresolved V gene, and the cause of the rest is unknown. Clone size and V and J calls were adopted from that table, with D and trimming inferred from the DNA. This sample is represented by about 57,000 clones; 70% to 90% of them were singletons. 3% to 4.5% of the sample belongs to the ten largest clones.

The receptor was derived from a middle-aged woman with acute COVID-19. The sequenced sample consisted of PBMCs or T cells enriched from blood (not recorded which).

The nucleotide sequence reads as follows: TGTGCCAGCAGTTACGGGAGCGTCTCCTACAATGAGCAGTTCTTC. It codes for CASSYGSVSYNEQFF. The V and J segments used are TRBV28 and TRBJ2-1, with TRBD2 as a weak D call on 6 bases. V loses 4 bases, J loses 0 bases, and the germline ends lie 10 bases apart. From the germline V gene, CDR1 is MDHEN and CDR2 is SYDVKM. Reading from cysteine to phenylalanine, the CDR3 counts 15 amino acids. Just CDR3 DNA is preserved here, 45 bases in frame from base 1.